The next 8 T cell receptor beta chains were all read from a single sample in a study of blood T cell repertoires in COVID-19. This table comes from immunoSEQ multiplex PCR, and its TCRdb copy is limited to in-frame clones, with some not included. Of about 240,000 clones listed, 82% are singletons. The sample comprised peripheral blood. These receptors all come from a woman aged 65 to 85 with acute or convalescent COVID-19.

The rearrangement joins TRBV5-5 to TRBJ2-5; 9 nucleotides agree with TRBD1. Germline V CDR1 and CDR2: SGHKS, YYEKEE (reference sequence). The ends lost 0 bases at V and 4 bases at J; junction bases unmatched: 4. The CDR3 consists of 15 residues. This chain's CDR3 is CASSLDPGQGETQYF. Here the CDR3 DNA reads TGTGCCAGCAGCTTGGACCCGGGACAGGGAGAGACCCAGTACTTC.

The V gene is TRBV7-2, the J gene TRBJ2-2, with D perhaps matching TRBD2 (5 bases). This CDR3 is 16 amino acids long. CDR1 SGHTA and CDR2 FQGNSA come from the germline V gene. The V gene lost 2 bases and the J gene lost 1 base, with 11 bases spanning the gap. CDR3 amino acids: CASSLSLALNTGELFF. As DNA, the CDR3 is TGTGCCAGCAGCTTATCCCTAGCCCTGAACACCGGGGAGCTGTTTTTT.

CDR3 residues: CASSIWGQGAGELFF. CDR3 coding DNA: TGTGCCAGTAGTATTTGGGGACAGGGGGCCGGGGAGCTGTTTTTT. The genes are TRBV19 and TRBJ2-2; 11 bases line up with TRBD1. CDR3 length: 15 residues. Trimming at V came to 3 bases and at J to 6 bases, leaving 3 bases not matched to a gene. The V gene's germline CDR1 is LNHDA and CDR2 SQIVND (reference sequence).

This clone was counted between two and nine times. The chain joins TRBV5-4 to TRBJ1-4; 7 nucleotides agree with TRBD1. This CDR3 spans 15 amino acids. V dropped 4 bases and J dropped 8; count of bases not matched to a gene: 11. CDR1 and CDR2 from the germline V gene are SGHNT and YYREEE (reference sequence). The CDR3 spells CASSQTGAVGEKLFF. The CDR3 DNA sequence: TGTGCCAGCAGCCAAACAGGGGCTGTAGGAGAAAAACTGTTTTTT.

In DNA form, the CDR3 reads TGCGCCAGCAGAGCTCGGACAGGGGTGACCACTGAAGCTTTCTTT. Protein: CASRARTGVTTEAFF. V gene TRBV5-1 combines with J gene TRBJ1-1; TRBD1 matches at 9 bases. This CDR3 is 15 amino acids long. Germline V lookup: CDR1 SGHRS, CDR2 YFSETQ. Germline trimming cut 5 bases from V and 4 bases from J; bases unmatched to any gene: 9.

This chain links TRBV2 with TRBJ1-1; D ambiguous. The V gene lost 6 bases and the J gene lost 1 base, with 9 bases spanning the gap. The germline gives CDR1 SNHLY, CDR2 FYNNEI. This CDR3 contains 13 residues. The chain's CDR3 is CASSLEGNTEAFF. Written as DNA, the CDR3 is TGTGCCAGCAGCCTCGAGGGGAACACTGAAGCTTTCTTT.

A single count supports this clone. The chain has TRBV3-1 (or the pseudogene TRBV3-2) and TRBJ1-5, with D perhaps matching TRBD1 (6 bases). Germline V lookup: CDR1 LGHDT, CDR2 YNNKEL (reference sequence). V lost 5 bases and J 4 bases, leaving 9 bases between the germline ends. The CDR3 consists of 13 residues. Here the CDR3 reads CASSSQGNQPQHF. The CDR3 region has the DNA TGTGCCAGCAGCAGTCAGGGGAATCAGCCCCAGCATTTT.

This clone came up a few times. The chain combines TRBV20-1 with TRBJ1-5; D is undetermined. V lost 3 bases and J lost 4, with 16 bases in between. Germline CDR1 DFQATT, CDR2 SNEGSKA (reference sequence). The CDR3 has 15 residues. The CDR3 sequence: CSASVRAGYNQPQHF. The CDR3 coding sequence is TGCAGTGCTAGTGTGCGGGCGGGGTATAATCAGCCCCAGCATTTT.